The clone carrying this T cell receptor (beta chain) showed up just a few times. Antigen: not known. TCRdb's copy holds only in-frame clones and misses some; the assay was immunoSEQ multiplex PCR. The table shows 28,000 or so clones, with about 82% occurring only once. V lost 7 bases and J lost 4, with 13 bases in between. CDR1 is MNHEY, CDR2 SVGAGI, per germline. The CDR3 totals 13 residues. The data belong to a study of follicular helper T cells after annual influenza vaccination. Time point reported: 2014-2015 season, pre-vaccination. General study findings and limits: Day 7 ICOS+CD38+ clones were most often found later in ICOS-CD38- cTfh cells.

Material: CXCR5+ CD38- circulating T follicular helper cells from blood, obtained on the day of influenza vaccination. Sample subset: circulating Tfh, non-naive CD4+CXCR5+PD-1+ (ICOS+CD38+ or ICOS-CD38-). The clonotype was recovered from an adult who received the influenza vaccine. J is TRBJ1-1 and V is TRBV6-5, with D unresolved. CDR3 coding DNA: TGTGCCAGCACGCACCGTGAGGGCACTGAAGCTTTCTTT. Translating gives CASTHREGTEAFF.